This paragraph covers one T cell receptor (beta chain) sequence. As it was prepared, the TCRbeta library received unique molecular identifiers. TCRdb reanalysed the PCR reads using MiXCR and keeps one entry per CDR3 protein. The data show approximately 640,000 distinct CDR3 sequences, with 16% seen just once and 1.1% held by the top ten. This sample was taken from a study of T-cell reconstitution after alpha-beta-depleted transplantation in children. The CDR3 runs 15 residues. J lost 6 bases, V lost 4 bases, and 3 bases had no gene match. Germline values: CDR1 PRHDT, CDR2 FYEKMQ (reference sequence). V usage is TRBV13 and J usage is TRBJ2-2, with TRBD2 identical over 12 bases. The sequence was obtained from a human donor who donated a stem cell graft to a child with acute myeloid leukemia. Material: PBMCs from the stem cell graft donor, obtained from the stem cell graft. The CDR3 region has the DNA TGTGCCAGCAGCTCCCGACTAGCGGGAGCCGGGGAGCTGTTTTTT. Protein product: CASSSRLAGAGELFF.